The clone carrying this T cell receptor beta chain was detected once. This entry comes from a study of technical replicates of blood from a handful of donors. Clones were sequenced by immunoSEQ multiplex PCR, and TCRdb holds only the in-frame ones, with some missing. The sample includes approximately 79,000 clones, about nine tenths of them seen just once. The CDR3 runs to 14 residues. V lost 0 bases and J 5 bases, leaving 11 bases between the germline ends. Per germline, CDR1 MNHNY and CDR2 SVGAGI (reference sequence). This receptor was obtained from a human donor in good health. Sequencing was done on a sample of T cells isolated from PBMCs. The rearrangement joins TRBV6-6 to TRBJ2-7; weak D call: TRBD1 (5 bases). The CDR3 DNA reads as TGTGCCAGCAGTTACTCGACAGTAAACCACGAGCAGTACTTC. This translates into CASSYSTVNHEQYF.